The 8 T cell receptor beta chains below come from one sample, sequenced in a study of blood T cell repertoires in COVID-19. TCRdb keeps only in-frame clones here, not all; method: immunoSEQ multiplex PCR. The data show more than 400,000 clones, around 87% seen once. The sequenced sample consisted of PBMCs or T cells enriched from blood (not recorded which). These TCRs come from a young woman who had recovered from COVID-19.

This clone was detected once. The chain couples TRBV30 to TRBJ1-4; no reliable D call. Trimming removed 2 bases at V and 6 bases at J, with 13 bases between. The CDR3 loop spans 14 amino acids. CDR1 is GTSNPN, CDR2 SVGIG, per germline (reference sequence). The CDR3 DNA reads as TGTGCCTGGAGTCGAGGGCCGACTTATGAAAAACTGTTTTTT. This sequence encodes CAWSRGPTYEKLFF.

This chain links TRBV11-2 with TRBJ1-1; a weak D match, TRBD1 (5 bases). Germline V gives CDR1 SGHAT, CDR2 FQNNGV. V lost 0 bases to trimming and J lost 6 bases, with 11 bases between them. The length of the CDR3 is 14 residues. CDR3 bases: TGTGCCAGCAGCTTAGACAGGGTGGGGCCTGAAGCTTTCTTT. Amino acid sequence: CASSLDRVGPEAFF.

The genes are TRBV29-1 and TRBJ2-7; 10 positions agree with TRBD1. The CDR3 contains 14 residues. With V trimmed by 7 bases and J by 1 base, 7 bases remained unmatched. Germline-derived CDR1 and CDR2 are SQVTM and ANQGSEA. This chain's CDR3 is CSAAPGQGSYEQYF. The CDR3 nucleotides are TGCAGCGCCGCCCCGGGACAGGGGTCCTACGAGCAGTACTTC.

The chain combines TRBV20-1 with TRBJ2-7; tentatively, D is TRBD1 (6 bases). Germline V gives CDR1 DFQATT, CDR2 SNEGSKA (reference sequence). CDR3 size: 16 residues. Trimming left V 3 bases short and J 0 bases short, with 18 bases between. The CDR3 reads CSASPTSGEDSYEQYF. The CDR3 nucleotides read TGCAGTGCTAGTCCTACCTCAGGGGAAGACTCCTACGAGCAGTACTTC.

DNA for the CDR3: TGCGCCAGCAGCTTATCAGGGGGCTCTGGCTACACCTTC. This gives the protein CASSLSGGSGYTF. The chain carries TRBV5-1 and TRBJ1-2, with 8 positions matching TRBD1. The junction had 4 bases not matched to a gene; V was cut back by 2 bases and J by 7 bases. The CDR3 sequence is 13 residues long. The germline V gene encodes CDR1 SGHRS and CDR2 YFSETQ.

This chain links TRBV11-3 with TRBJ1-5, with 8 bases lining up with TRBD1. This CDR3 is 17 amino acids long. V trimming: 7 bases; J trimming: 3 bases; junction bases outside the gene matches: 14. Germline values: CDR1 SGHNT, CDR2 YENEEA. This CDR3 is CASTPAETGDINQPQHF. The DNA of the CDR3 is TGTGCCAGCACTCCCGCTGAGACAGGGGACATCAATCAGCCCCAGCATTTT.

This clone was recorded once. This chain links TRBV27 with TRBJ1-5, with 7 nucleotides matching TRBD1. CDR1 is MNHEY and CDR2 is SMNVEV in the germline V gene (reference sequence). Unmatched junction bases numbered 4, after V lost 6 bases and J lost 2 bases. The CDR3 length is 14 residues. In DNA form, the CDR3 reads TGTGCCAGCAGGCCCGGGACAGGCAATCAGCCCCAGCATTTT. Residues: CASRPGTGNQPQHF.

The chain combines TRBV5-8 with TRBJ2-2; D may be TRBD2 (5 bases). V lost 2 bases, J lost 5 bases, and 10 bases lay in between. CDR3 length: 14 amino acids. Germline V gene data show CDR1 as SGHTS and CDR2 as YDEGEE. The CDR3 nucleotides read TGTGCCAGCAGCTTTGGGAGAAGTACCGGGGAGCTGTTTTTT. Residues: CASSFGRSTGELFF.